The clone carrying this TCR beta chain has ten or more counts. Its antigen remains unidentified. The read comes to an end 3 residues before the CDR3 does, leaving the germline J gene to fill in the end. This sample is drawn from a study of T cell clonality in common variable immunodeficiency. CVID and control samples used equivalent genomic DNA input. Profiling relied on immunoSEQ multiplex PCR, and the TCRdb table lists in-frame clones only, not all of them. The sample yields 44,000 or so clones, without any singletons. Study-wide results and caveats: TCRbeta clonality was increased in CVID versus healthy controls.

The CDR3 extends over 14 amino acids. The J segment lost 5 bases and the V segment lost 8 bases, leaving 10 bases of the junction unmatched. CDR1 is MNHEY, CDR2 SMNVEV, per germline (reference sequence). Each donor provided about 5 to 8 ml of heparinized whole blood. Sequenced input: peripheral blood mononuclear cells. The sequence derives from a person aged 18-70 years in good health. This rearrangement joins TRBV27 to TRBJ2-5; 8 bases line up with TRBD2. CDR3 DNA (partial): TGTGCCAGCTCTATCGGGGGGGGTCGCGAGACC. It specifies CASSIGGGRET. From start to end, the CDR3 is CASSIGGGRETQYF.